This TCR beta chain was obtained from a study of control samples from healthy donors and cancer patients (dated by TCRdb to about 2020). As to this clone: The antigen it binds to is not known. Per-base quality was not reported, and no clone a single base away is much larger than it.

CDR1 and CDR2, looked up from the germline V gene (reference sequence), are LNHDA and SQIVND. V was cut back by 1 base and J by 5 bases, leaving a gap of 15 bases between them. Including the terminal cysteine and phenylalanine, the CDR3 comprises 17 residues. The CDR3 DNA has 51 bases and is translated from base 1. Libraries were made using the immunoSEQ multiplex PCR assay. Drawn from immuneACCESS, this table holds only the in-frame rearrangements with V and J called that TCRdb kept. Clones are partly lost; checked studies trace under half to an unresolved V gene and leave the rest unexplained. The sample profile shows tens of thousands of clones; under 90% of them were found once. The ten largest clones represent roughly 23% of the sample.

The chain is made from TRBV19 and TRBJ1-6, with no confident D gene call. This clonotype originated in a man in his 60s with colorectal cancer. The sequenced sample was PBMCs. The DNA reads as follows: TGTGCCAGTAGTATAGGTGGCACTGGCGCTAATAATTCACCCCTCCACTTT. Its protein reads: CASSIGGTGANNSPLHF.